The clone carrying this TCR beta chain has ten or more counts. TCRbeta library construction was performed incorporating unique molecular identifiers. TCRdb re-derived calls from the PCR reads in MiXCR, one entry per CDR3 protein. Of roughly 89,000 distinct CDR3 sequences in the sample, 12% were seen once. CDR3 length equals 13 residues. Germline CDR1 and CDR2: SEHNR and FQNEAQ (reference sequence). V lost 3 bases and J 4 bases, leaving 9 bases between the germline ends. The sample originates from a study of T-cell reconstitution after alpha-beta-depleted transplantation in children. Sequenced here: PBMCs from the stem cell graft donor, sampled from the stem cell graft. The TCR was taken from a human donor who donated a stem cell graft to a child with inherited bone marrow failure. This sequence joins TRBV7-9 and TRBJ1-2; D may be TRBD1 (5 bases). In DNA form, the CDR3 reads TGTGCCAGCAGCTTGGGGCTGATCTATGGCTACACCTTC. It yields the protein CASSLGLIYGYTF.